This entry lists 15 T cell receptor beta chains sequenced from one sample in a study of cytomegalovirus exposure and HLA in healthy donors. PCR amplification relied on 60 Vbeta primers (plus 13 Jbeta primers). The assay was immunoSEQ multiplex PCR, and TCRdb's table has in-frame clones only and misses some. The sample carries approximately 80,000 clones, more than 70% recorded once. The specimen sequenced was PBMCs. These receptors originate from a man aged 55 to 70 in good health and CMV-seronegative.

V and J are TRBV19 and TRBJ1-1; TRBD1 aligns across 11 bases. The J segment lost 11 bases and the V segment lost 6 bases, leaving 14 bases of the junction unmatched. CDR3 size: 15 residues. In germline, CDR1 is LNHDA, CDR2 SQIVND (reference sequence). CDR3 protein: CASSGFTGTGGRAFF. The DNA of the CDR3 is TGTGCCAGTAGCGGATTCACCGGGACAGGGGGAAGGGCTTTCTTT.

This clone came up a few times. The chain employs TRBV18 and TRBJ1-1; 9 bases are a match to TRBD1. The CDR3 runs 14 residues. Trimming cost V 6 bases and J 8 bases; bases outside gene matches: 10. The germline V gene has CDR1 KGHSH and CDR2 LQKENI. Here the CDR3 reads CASSSDRGGAEAFF. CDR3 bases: TGTGCCAGCTCCTCCGACAGGGGGGGGGCCGAAGCTTTCTTT. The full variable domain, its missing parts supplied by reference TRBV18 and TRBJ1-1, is NAGVMQNPRHLVRRRGQEARLRCSPMKGHSHVYWYRQLPEEGLKFMVYLQKENIIDESGMPKERFSAEFPKEGPSILRIQQVVRGDSAAYFCASSSDRGGAEAFFGQGTRLTVV.

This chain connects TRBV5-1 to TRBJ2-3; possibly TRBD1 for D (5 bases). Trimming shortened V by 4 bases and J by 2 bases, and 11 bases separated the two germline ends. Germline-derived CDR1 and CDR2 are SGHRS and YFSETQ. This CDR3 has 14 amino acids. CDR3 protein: CASSPAGYTDTQYF. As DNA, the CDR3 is TGCGCCAGCAGCCCCGCAGGGTACACAGATACGCAGTATTTT.

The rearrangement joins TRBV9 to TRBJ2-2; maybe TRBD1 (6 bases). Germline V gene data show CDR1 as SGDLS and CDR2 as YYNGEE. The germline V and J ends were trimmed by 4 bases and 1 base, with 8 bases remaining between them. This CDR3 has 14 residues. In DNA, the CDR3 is TGTGCCAGCAGCTCACAGGGGAACACCGGGGAGCTGTTTTTT. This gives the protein CASSSQGNTGELFF.

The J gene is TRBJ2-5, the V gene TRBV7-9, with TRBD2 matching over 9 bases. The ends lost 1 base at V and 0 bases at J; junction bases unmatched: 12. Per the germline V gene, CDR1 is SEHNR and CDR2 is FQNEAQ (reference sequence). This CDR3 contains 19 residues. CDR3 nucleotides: TGTGCCAGCAGCTTAGAATCTCCTTTAGGACTAGCGTACCAAGAGACCCAGTACTTC. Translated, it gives CASSLESPLGLAYQETQYF.

CDR3 in amino acids: CASIHNNYGYTF. The CDR3 region has the DNA TGTGCCAGCATCCACAATAACTATGGCTACACCTTC. The V gene is TRBV6-6, the J gene TRBJ1-2; D is uncertain. Germline V gene sequence: CDR1 MNHNY, CDR2 SVGAGI (reference sequence). V lost 7 bases, J lost 1 base, and 7 bases lay in between. CDR3 length: 12 residues.

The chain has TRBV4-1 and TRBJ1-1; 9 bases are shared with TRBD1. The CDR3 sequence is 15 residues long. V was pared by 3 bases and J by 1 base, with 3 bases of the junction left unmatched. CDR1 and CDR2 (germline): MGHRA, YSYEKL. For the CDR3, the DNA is TGCGCCAGCAGCCAGGTACAGGGGGCGAACACTGAAGCTTTCTTT. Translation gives CASSQVQGANTEAFF.

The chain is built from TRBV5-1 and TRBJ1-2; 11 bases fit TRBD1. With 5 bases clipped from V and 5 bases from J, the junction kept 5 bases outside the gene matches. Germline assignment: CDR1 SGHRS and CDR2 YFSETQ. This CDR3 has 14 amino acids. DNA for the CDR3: TGCGCCAGCAGATACGGGACAGGGGGGTATGGCTACACCTTC. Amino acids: CASRYGTGGYGYTF.

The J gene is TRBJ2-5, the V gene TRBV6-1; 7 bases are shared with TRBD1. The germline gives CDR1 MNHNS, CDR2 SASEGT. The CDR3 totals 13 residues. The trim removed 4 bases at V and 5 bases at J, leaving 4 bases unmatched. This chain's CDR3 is CASSGDREETQYF. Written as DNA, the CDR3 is TGTGCCAGCAGTGGAGACAGGGAGGAGACCCAGTACTTC.

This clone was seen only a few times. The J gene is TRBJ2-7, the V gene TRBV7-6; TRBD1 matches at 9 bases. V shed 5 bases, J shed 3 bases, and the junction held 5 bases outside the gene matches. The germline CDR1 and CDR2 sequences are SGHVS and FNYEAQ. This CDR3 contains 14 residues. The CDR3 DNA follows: TGTGCCAGCAGCCAGGACAGGGGTGGCTACGAGCAGTACTTC. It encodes CASSQDRGGYEQYF.

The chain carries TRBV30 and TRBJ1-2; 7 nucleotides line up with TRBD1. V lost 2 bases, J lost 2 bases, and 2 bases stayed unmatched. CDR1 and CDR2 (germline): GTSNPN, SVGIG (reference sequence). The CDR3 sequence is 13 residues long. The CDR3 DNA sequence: TGTGCCTGGAGTATACAGGGGAACTATGGCTACACCTTC. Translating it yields CAWSIQGNYGYTF.

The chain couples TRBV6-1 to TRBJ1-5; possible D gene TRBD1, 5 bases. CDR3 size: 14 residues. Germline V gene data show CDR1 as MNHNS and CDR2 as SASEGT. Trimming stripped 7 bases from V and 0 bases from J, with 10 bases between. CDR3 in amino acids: CASIEGDSNQPQHF. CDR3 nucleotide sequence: TGTGCCAGCATCGAAGGGGATAGCAATCAGCCCCAGCATTTT.

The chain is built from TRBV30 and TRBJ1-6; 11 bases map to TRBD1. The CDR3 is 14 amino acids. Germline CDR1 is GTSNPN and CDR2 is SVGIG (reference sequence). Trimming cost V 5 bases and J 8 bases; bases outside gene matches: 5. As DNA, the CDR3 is TGTGCCTGGGTACCGGGACAGGGGGATTCACCCCTCCACTTT. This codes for CAWVPGQGDSPLHF.

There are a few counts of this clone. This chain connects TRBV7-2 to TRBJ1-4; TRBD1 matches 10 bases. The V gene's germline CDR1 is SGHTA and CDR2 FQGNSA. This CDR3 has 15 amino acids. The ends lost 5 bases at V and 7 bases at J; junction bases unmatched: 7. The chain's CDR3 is CASSLTGQGFEKLFF. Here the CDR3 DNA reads TGTGCCAGCAGCCTGACGGGACAGGGGTTTGAAAAACTGTTTTTT. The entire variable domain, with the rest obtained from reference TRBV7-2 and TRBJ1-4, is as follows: GAGVSQSPSNKVTEKGKDVELRCDPISGHTALYWYRQSLGQGLEFLIYFQGNSAPDKSGLPSDRFSAERTGGSVSTLTIQRTQQEDSAVYLCASSLTGQGFEKLFFGSGTQLSVL.

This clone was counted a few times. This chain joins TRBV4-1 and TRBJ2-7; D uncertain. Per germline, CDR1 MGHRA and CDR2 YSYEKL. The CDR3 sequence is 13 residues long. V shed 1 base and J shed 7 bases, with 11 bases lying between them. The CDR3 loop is CASSQAPLWEQYF. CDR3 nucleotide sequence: TGCGCCAGCAGCCAAGCCCCACTGTGGGAGCAGTACTTC.